This T cell receptor beta chain stems from a study of control samples from healthy donors and cancer patients (dated by TCRdb to the early 2020s). Receptor amplification or capture employed the immunoSEQ multiplex PCR assay. Drawn from immuneACCESS, this table holds only the in-frame rearrangements with V and J called that TCRdb kept. Clones are partly lost; checked studies trace under half to an unresolved V gene and leave the rest unexplained. This sample lists 52,000 or so clones; around 94% were detected once. Roughly 4% of the sample comes from the top ten. CDR1 MNHEY and CDR2 SMNVEV are derived from the germline V gene (reference sequence). V and J are trimmed by 6 bases and 4 bases, and the gene matches miss 6 bases of the junction. The CDR3 runs 14 residues from the cysteine to the phenylalanine. The entry retains the CDR3 DNA only, 42 bases that are in frame from base 1. Regarding this clone: There is no known antigen for this receptor. No much larger clone exists at a distance of one base, and base qualities are not known.

Sequenced input: blood. The V gene is TRBV27 and the J gene is TRBJ2-3, with 8 central nucleotides matching TRBD1. The TCR originated in a man aged 25 to 40 in good health. The CDR3 here reads CASRRQGRPDTQYF. In nucleotide form, the sequence is TGTGCCAGCAGAAGACAGGGGAGACCAGATACGCAGTATTTT.